The rows below give T cell receptor beta chains drawn from one sample of a study of T-cell memory formation after mild COVID-19. TCRdb used MiXCR to reprocess the 5' RACE reads, holding one entry per CDR3 protein. The table shows 400,000 to 500,000 distinct CDR3 sequences, with approximately 18% occurring only once. Input material: PBMCs or a T cell subset sorted from them (not recorded which). The receptors originated from a man aged 18 to 30 who had mild COVID-19 (a few samples of this study predate the infection). Cell type and time point are not known. CDR3s include the opening cysteine and the closing phenylalanine or tryptophan. The order of the fields is CDR3 length, V gene, J gene, clone size, D gene, CDR3 DNA, CDR3 protein. D genes are given only for firm matches. Part of the rows lack a size; the others show once, few, many or a class for expanded clones.

>15|TRBV7-9|TRBJ1-2|few|NA
TGTGCCAGCAGTAGGGAGGTTATCCTAAACTATGGCTACACCTTC
CASSREVILNYGYTF
>17|TRBV9|TRBJ1-2|few|TRBD1
TGTGCCAGCAGCGCAGCACCGAGGACAGGGGGTAACTATGGCTACACCTTC
CASSAAPRTGGNYGYTF
>14|TRBV12-3/TRBV12-4|TRBJ1-6|NA|NA
TGTGCCAGCAGCCCACGGGGGTGGGGATCACCCCTCCACTTT
CASSPRGWGSPLHF
>15|TRBV9|TRBJ2-1|few|NA
TGTGCCAGCAGCGTAGGTCGGGCGGAGTACAATGAGCAGTTCTTC
CASSVGRAEYNEQFF
>17|TRBV4-1|TRBJ2-3|NA|TRBD1
TGCGCCAGCAGCCAAGATAGAGGGACAGGGGCTCCAGATACGCAGTATTTT
CASSQDRGTGAPDTQYF
>14|TRBV5-1|TRBJ2-3|NA|TRBD2
TGCGCCAGCAGCAGTGCGGGAGCGTCAGATACGCAGTATTTT
CASSSAGASDTQYF
>14|TRBV2|TRBJ2-1|NA|TRBD2
TGTGCCAGTAGCGGGGGGGCCTCCTACAATGAGCAGTTCTTC
CASSGGASYNEQFF
>14|TRBV5-1|TRBJ2-3|many|NA
TGCGCCAGCAGCTTGGAGTCGACACCAGATACGCAGTATTTT
CASSLESTPDTQYF
>13|TRBV7-2|TRBJ1-5|few|NA
TGTGCCAGCAGCTTACTGATGGAGCAGCCCCAGCATTTT
CASSLLMEQPQHF
>13|TRBV29-1|TRBJ2-5|NA|NA
TGCAGCGTTGTTTGGGGGGGCGGGGAGACCCAGTACTTC
CSVVWGGGETQYF
>14|TRBV6-5|TRBJ1-4|few|TRBD1
TGTGCCAGCACCTCCGGGACAGGTCCTGAAAAACTGTTTTTT
CASTSGTGPEKLFF
>16|TRBV4-3|TRBJ1-6|few|TRBD1
TGCGCCAGCAGCCAAGCCCGGGGACAGATTAATTCACCCCTCCACTTT
CASSQARGQINSPLHF
>15|TRBV9|TRBJ1-5|few|TRBD1
TGTGCCAGCAGCGGGACAGGGGAGTGGAATCAGCCCCAGCATTTT
CASSGTGEWNQPQHF
>15|TRBV7-2|TRBJ1-5|NA|NA
TGTGCCAGCAGCTTAGTGCAGGGTGGCAATCAGCCCCAGCATTTT
CASSLVQGGNQPQHF
>16|TRBV9|TRBJ2-3|many|TRBD2
TGTGCCAGCAGCTCGCGGGGGGGACCGCATACAGATACGCAGTATTTT
CASSSRGGPHTDTQYF
>13|TRBV3-1|TRBJ1-1|NA|NA
TGTGCCAGCAGCCAAGAGGGATCGCCGCGGGCTTTCTTT
CASSQEGSPRAFF